The 15 T cell receptor beta chains below were found in one sample sequenced in a study of blood T cell repertoires in COVID-19. TCRdb's copy holds only in-frame clones and misses some; the assay was immunoSEQ multiplex PCR. Of about 87,000 clones in the sample, about 85% were seen once. Source material: peripheral blood. All receptors derive from a woman aged 70-85 years with acute or convalescent COVID-19.

This sequence joins TRBV10-1 and TRBJ1-1; 10 bases align to TRBD1. The CDR3 covers 14 residues. Losses at the gene ends were 6 bases for V and 6 bases for J; bases not matched to a gene: 7. Germline V gives CDR1 WNHNN, CDR2 SYGVQD (reference sequence). The CDR3 loop reads CASSPTGGASEAFF. The CDR3 DNA sequence: TGCGCCAGCAGCCCGACAGGGGGCGCATCTGAAGCTTTCTTT.

J is TRBJ2-1 and V is TRBV28, with TRBD2 matching over 13 bases. V lost 5 bases and J lost 10; bases outside the gene matches: 2. In germline, CDR1 is MDHEN, CDR2 SYDVKM. The CDR3 covers 13 residues. The CDR3 spells CASSQLAGGEQFF. The CDR3 DNA sequence: TGTGCCAGCAGTCAACTAGCGGGGGGGGAGCAGTTCTTC.

J is TRBJ2-2 and V is TRBV9, with 7 bases identical to TRBD1. J gave up 6 bases and V 4 bases, and 9 bases lay outside the gene matches. Looked up from germline, CDR1 is SGDLS and CDR2 is YYNGEE. This CDR3 comprises 15 residues. CDR3 in DNA: TGTGCCAGCAGCCCGACGACAGGGCCACCCGGGGAGCTGTTTTTT. This encodes CASSPTTGPPGELFF.

Only a few counts were recorded for this clone. This chain joins TRBV3-1 (or the pseudogene TRBV3-2) and TRBJ1-1; D gene ambiguous. The CDR3 is made up of 12 amino acids. Between the trimmed V and J ends, which lost 1 base and 11 bases, there was a span of 11 bases. Looked up from germline, CDR1 is LGHDT and CDR2 is YNNKEL (reference sequence). The CDR3 is CASSQGARDAFF. In DNA form, the CDR3 reads TGTGCCAGCAGCCAAGGGGCCCGCGATGCTTTCTTT.

The chain is built from TRBV19 and TRBJ1-4; D remains ambiguous. The germline V and J ends were trimmed by 7 bases and 2 bases, with 11 bases remaining between them. Per the germline V gene, CDR1 is LNHDA and CDR2 is SQIVND (reference sequence). The length of the CDR3 is 14 residues. The CDR3 DNA follows: TGTGCCAGTATGAGTAGGGAGACTAATGAAAAACTGTTTTTT. It yields the protein CASMSRETNEKLFF.

The chain links TRBV14 to TRBJ1-4; 9 nucleotides agree with TRBD1. The CDR3 loop spans 16 amino acids. In germline, CDR1 is SGHDN, CDR2 FVKESK. V lost 4 bases, J lost 6 bases, and 9 bases stayed unmatched. CDR3: CASSRTDRGWDEKLFF. DNA of the CDR3: TGTGCCAGCAGCCGAACCGACAGGGGGTGGGATGAAAAACTGTTTTTT.

V usage is TRBV9 and J usage is TRBJ2-1; the match to TRBD2 covers 11 bases. Germline CDR1 SGDLS, CDR2 YYNGEE. There are 16 residues in the CDR3. The junction had 8 bases not matched to a gene; V was cut back by 4 bases and J by 5 bases. The CDR3 spells CASSFGTSGGNNEQFF. The DNA of the CDR3 is TGTGCCAGCAGCTTCGGCACTAGCGGGGGTAACAATGAGCAGTTCTTC.

V usage is TRBV11-2 and J usage is TRBJ1-1; D remains unclear. From germline, CDR1 is SGHAT and CDR2 FQNNGV. This CDR3 region has 13 residues. Trimming shortened V by 1 base and J by 3 bases, and 6 bases separated the two germline ends. The CDR3 DNA sequence: TGTGCCAGCAGCTTAGTTCCGGACACTGAAGCTTTCTTT. Translated, it gives CASSLVPDTEAFF.

This clone came up a few times. J is TRBJ2-1 and V is TRBV7-2, with 8 bases lining up with TRBD1. The ends lost 4 bases at V and 4 bases at J; junction bases unmatched: 6. This CDR3 has 15 residues. Germline V gene lookup returns CDR1 SGHTA and CDR2 FQGNSA. CDR3 DNA sequence: TGTGCCAGCAGCTCCTACAGGGGGGCTTACAATGAGCAGTTCTTC. Translating gives CASSSYRGAYNEQFF.

CDR3 loop: CASSLGGQGARGYTF. The CDR3 DNA is TGTGCCAGCAGCCTGGGGGGGCAGGGGGCGCGTGGCTACACCTTC. The chain combines TRBV5-4 with TRBJ1-2; 8 bases line up with TRBD1. Trimming removed 4 bases from V and 7 bases from J; junction bases left unmatched: 12. Germline V lookup: CDR1 SGHNT, CDR2 YYREEE (reference sequence). The CDR3 loop spans 15 amino acids.

There are a few counts of this clone. The CDR3: CASSFDRESYNEQFF. DNA of the CDR3: TGTGCCAGCAGTTTCGACAGGGAGTCCTACAATGAGCAGTTCTTC. This chain links TRBV5-4 with TRBJ2-1; 7 bases fit TRBD1. This CDR3 spans 15 amino acids. Germline lookup yields CDR1 SGHNT and CDR2 YYREEE (reference sequence). The V and J ends lost 5 bases and 1 base, in that order; junction bases with no gene match: 6.

This chain uses TRBV5-8 with TRBJ2-1, with a tentative D call TRBD1 (6 bases). The CDR3 runs 16 residues. Germline-derived CDR1 and CDR2 are SGHTS and YDEGEE. V was cut by 4 bases and J by 3 bases, with 17 bases left in between. CDR3 loop: CASSTGRQVDYNEQFF. The CDR3 coding sequence is TGTGCCAGCAGCACCGGAAGACAGGTGGACTACAATGAGCAGTTCTTC.

The chain links TRBV5-6 to TRBJ2-7, with 7 positions matching TRBD2. The ends lost 3 bases at V and 0 bases at J; junction bases unmatched: 3. Germline V gives CDR1 SGHDT, CDR2 YYEEEE. CDR3 length: 14 residues. The CDR3: CASSSPSGSYEQYF. In nucleotides, the CDR3 is TGTGCCAGCAGCTCTCCTAGCGGCTCCTACGAGCAGTACTTC.

This chain links TRBV7-9 with TRBJ1-5; no reliable D call. V was clipped by 3 bases and J by 3 bases, with 9 bases between them. This CDR3 comprises 14 residues. The V gene's germline CDR1 is SEHNR and CDR2 FQNEAQ (reference sequence). The CDR3 here is CASSFEGVNQPQHF. Written as DNA, the CDR3 is TGTGCCAGCAGCTTTGAGGGAGTCAATCAGCCCCAGCATTTT.

The V and J genes are TRBV30 and TRBJ2-7; a possible D gene is TRBD2 (5 bases). The CDR3 is made up of 14 amino acids. Trimming left V 7 bases short and J 0 bases short, with 16 bases between. Germline-derived CDR1 and CDR2 are GTSNPN and SVGIG (reference sequence). This CDR3 is CASSYLRASYEQYF. CDR3 DNA sequence: TGTGCCTCGTCCTACCTGCGGGCCTCCTACGAGCAGTACTTC.